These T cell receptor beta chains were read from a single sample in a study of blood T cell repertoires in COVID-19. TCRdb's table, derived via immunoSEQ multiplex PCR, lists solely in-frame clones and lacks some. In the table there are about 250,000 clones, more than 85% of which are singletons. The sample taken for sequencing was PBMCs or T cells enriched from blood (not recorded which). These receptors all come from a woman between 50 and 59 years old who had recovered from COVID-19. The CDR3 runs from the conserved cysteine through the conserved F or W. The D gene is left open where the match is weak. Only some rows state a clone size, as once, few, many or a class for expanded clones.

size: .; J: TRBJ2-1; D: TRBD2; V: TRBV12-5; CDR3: CASGLAALPGRAPYNEQFF; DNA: TGTGCTAGTGGTTTGGCCGCCCTGCCCGGGAGGGCCCCCTACAATGAGCAGTTCTTC
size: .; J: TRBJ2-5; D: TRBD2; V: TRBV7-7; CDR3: CASSLAEASGRPAAGTQYF; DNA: TGTGCTAGCAGCTTAGCCGAGGCTAGCGGGAGGCCCGCTGCGGGGACCCAGTACTTC
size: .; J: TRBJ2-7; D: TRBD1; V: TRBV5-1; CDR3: CASSSGGQGVYEQYF; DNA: TGCGCCAGCAGCTCGGGGGGACAGGGAGTCTACGAGCAGTACTTC
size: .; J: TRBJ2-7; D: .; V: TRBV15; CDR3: CATSDGQGSSPYEQYF; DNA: TGTGCCACCAGCGACGGTCAGGGGAGTTCCCCGTACGAGCAGTACTTC
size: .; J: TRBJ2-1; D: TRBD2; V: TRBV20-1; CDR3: CSASGAGVGEQFF; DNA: TGCAGTGCTAGTGGAGCGGGAGTCGGTGAGCAGTTCTTC
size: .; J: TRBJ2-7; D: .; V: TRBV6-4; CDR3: CASSLDSDSYEQYF; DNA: TGTGCCAGCAGTTTGGACAGCGACTCCTACGAGCAGTACTTC
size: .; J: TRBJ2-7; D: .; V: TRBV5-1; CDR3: CASKGMSDSTYEQYF; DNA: TGCGCCAGCAAGGGGATGTCTGACTCGACCTACGAGCAGTACTTC
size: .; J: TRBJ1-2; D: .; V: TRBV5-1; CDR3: CASSNGQQYGYTF; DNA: TGCGCCAGCAGCAACGGACAGCAATATGGCTACACCTTC
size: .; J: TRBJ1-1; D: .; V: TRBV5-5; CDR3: CASSLGAGLNTEAFF; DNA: TGTGCCAGCAGCTTGGGTGCAGGCCTGAACACTGAAGCTTTCTTT
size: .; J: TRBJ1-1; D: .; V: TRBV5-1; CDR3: CASRGSTAYTEAFF; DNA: TGCGCCAGCAGGGGATCGACAGCCTACACTGAAGCTTTCTTT
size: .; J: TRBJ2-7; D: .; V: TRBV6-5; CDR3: CASSYSSSSYEQYF; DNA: TGTGCCAGCAGTTACTCGAGTAGCTCCTACGAGCAGTACTTC
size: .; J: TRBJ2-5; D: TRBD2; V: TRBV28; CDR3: CASTSLAGPRGTQYF; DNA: TGTGCCAGCACCTCTTTAGCGGGACCTCGTGGGACCCAGTACTTC
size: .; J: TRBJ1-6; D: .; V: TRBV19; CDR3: CASHAANSPLHF; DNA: TGTGCCAGTCATGCGGCGAATTCACCCCTCCACTTT
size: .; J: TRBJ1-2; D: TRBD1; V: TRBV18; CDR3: CASSPSAGGSFSNYGYTF; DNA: TGTGCCAGCTCACCTAGCGCAGGGGGATCCTTTAGTAACTATGGCTACACCTTC
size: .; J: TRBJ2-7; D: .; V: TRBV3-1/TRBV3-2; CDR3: CASSQDDYQYF; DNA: TGTGCCAGCAGCCAAGACGACTACCAGTACTTC
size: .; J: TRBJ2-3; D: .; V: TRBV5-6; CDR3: CASSLVGGSTDTQYF; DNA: TGTGCCAGCAGCTTGGTTGGCGGGAGCACAGATACGCAGTATTTT
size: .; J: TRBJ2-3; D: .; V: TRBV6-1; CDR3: CASSEALPFSIANTQYF; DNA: TGTGCCAGCAGTGAAGCCCTGCCCTTCTCTATCGCAAATACGCAGTATTTT
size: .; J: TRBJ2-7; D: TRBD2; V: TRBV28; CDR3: CASSLRAGSRRGIYEQYF; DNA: TGTGCCAGCAGTTTACGGGCGGGTTCCAGGCGGGGGATCTACGAGCAGTACTTC
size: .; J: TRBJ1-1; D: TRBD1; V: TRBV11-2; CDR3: CASSFGWTGVNTEAFF; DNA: TGTGCCAGCAGCTTCGGGTGGACAGGTGTGAACACTGAAGCTTTCTTT
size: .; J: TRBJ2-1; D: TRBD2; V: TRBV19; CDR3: CASSMGLGGEQFF; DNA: TGTGCCAGTAGTATGGGACTAGGGGGTGAGCAGTTCTTC
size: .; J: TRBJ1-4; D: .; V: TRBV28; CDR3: CASAQAQINEKLFF; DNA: TGTGCCAGCGCCCAGGCACAGATTAATGAAAAACTGTTTTTT
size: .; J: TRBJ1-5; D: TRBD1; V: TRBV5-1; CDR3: CASSLGQGGQPQHF; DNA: TGCGCCAGCAGCTTAGGACAGGGCGGGCAGCCCCAGCATTTT
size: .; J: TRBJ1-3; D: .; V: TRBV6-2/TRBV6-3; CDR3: CASSWRQTSGNTIYF; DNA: TGTGCCAGCAGTTGGAGGCAAACCTCTGGAAACACCATATATTTT
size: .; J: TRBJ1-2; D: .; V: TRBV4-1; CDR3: CASSPSGAGNYGYTF; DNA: TGCGCCAGCAGCCCAAGCGGGGCGGGGAACTATGGCTACACCTTC
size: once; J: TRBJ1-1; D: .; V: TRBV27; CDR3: CASSLSWGGFVNTEAFF; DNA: TGTGCCAGCAGTTTATCTTGGGGGGGTTTCGTGAACACTGAAGCTTTCTTT
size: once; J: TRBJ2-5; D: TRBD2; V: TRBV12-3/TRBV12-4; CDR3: CASWREGRETQYF; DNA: TGTGCCAGCTGGCGGGAGGGCCGAGAGACCCAGTACTTC
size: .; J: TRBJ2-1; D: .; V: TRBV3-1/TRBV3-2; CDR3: CASSSTGGEQFF; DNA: TGTGCCAGCAGCTCGACCGGGGGTGAGCAGTTCTTC
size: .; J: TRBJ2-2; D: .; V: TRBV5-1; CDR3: CASSRSGVDGELFF; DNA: TGCGCCAGCAGTCGGTCAGGGGTGGACGGGGAGCTGTTTTTT
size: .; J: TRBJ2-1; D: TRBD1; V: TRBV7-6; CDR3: CASSLSTGPSNEQFF; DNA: TGTGCCAGCAGCTTATCGACAGGGCCTAGCAATGAGCAGTTCTTC
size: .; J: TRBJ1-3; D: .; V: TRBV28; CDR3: CASSGSTGGGNTIYF; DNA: TGTGCCAGCAGTGGGTCGACAGGCGGTGGAAACACCATATATTTT
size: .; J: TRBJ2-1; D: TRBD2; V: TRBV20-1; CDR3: CSASRLAGAREQFF; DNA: TGCAGTGCTAGTAGGTTAGCGGGAGCTCGGGAGCAGTTCTTC
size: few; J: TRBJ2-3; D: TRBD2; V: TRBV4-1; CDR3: CASSQDQAGGPVDTQYF; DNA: TGCGCCAGCAGCCAAGATCAAGCGGGAGGTCCCGTAGATACGCAGTATTTT
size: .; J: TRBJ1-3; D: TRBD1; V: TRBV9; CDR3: CASSRSLGQGSGNTIYF; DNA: TGTGCCAGCAGCCGTAGTCTGGGACAGGGCTCTGGAAACACCATATATTTT
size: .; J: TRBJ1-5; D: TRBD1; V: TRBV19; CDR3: CASSRGQGVNQPQHF; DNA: TGTGCCAGTAGCCGGGGACAGGGGGTAAATCAGCCCCAGCATTTT
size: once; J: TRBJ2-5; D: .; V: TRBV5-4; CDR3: CASSRSGVSMETQYF; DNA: TGTGCCAGCAGCCGATCCGGGGTTTCGATGGAGACCCAGTACTTC
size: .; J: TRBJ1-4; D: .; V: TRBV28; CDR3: CASRKLNRVLFF; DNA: TGTGCCAGCAGAAAGCTCAACAGGGTTTTGTTTTTT
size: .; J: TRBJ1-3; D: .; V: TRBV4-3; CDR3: CASSQGGITGNTIYF; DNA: TGCGCCAGCAGCCAAGGCGGGATAACTGGAAACACCATATATTTT
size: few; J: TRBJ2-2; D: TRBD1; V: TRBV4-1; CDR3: CASSQEGTGHTGELFF; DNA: TGCGCCAGCAGCCAAGAGGGGACAGGTCACACCGGGGAGCTGTTTTTT
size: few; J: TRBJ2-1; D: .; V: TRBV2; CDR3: CASSPYRGGEQFF; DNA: TGTGCCAGCAGCCCTTACAGGGGAGGTGAGCAGTTCTTC
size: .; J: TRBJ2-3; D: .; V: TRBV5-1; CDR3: CASSFESITDTQYF; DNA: TGCGCCAGCAGCTTCGAGTCAATCACAGATACGCAGTATTTT
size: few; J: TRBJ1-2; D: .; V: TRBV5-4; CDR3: CASSQDTYNYGYTF; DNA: TGTGCCAGCAGCCAGGACACCTATAACTATGGCTACACCTTC
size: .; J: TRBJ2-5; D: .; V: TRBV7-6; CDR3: CASSKTGTRQETQYF; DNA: TGTGCCAGCAGCAAGACAGGGACTAGACAAGAGACCCAGTACTTC
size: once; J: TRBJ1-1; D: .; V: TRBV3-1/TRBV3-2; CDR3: CASSHKQGITEAFF; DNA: TGTGCCAGCAGCCATAAACAGGGAATCACTGAAGCTTTCTTT
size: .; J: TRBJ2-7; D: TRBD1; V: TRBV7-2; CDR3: CASSHPPGQVGYEQYF; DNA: TGTGCCAGCAGCCACCCACCCGGACAGGTGGGCTACGAGCAGTACTTC
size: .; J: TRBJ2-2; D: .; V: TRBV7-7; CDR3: CASSETSAGELFF; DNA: TGTGCTAGCAGCGAAACTAGTGCTGGGGAGCTGTTTTTT
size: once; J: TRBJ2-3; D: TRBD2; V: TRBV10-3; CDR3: CATLASGNEDTQYF; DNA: TGTGCCACACTGGCTAGCGGGAATGAGGATACGCAGTATTTT
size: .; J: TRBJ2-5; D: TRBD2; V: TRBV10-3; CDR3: CAISESAGGETQYF; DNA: TGTGCCATCAGTGAGAGTGCGGGAGGAGAGACCCAGTACTTC
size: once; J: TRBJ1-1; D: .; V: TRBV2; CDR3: CASSAPATGRSEAFF; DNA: TGTGCCAGCAGTGCTCCCGCCACAGGGCGTTCTGAAGCTTTCTTT
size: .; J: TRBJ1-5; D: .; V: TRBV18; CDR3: CASSPGGGSYSNQPQHF; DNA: TGTGCCAGCTCCCCCGGGGGGGGATCATATAGCAATCAGCCCCAGCATTTT
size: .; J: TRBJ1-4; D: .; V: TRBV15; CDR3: CATKVRQGGEKLFF; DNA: TGTGCCACCAAAGTCCGTCAGGGAGGTGAAAAACTGTTTTTT
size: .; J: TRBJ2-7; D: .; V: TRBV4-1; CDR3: CASSRDSYEQYF; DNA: TGCGCCAGCAGCCGCGACAGCTACGAGCAGTACTTC
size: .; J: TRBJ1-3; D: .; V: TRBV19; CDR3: CASRQDLSGNTIYF; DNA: TGTGCCAGTAGACAGGACCTAAGCGGAAACACCATATATTTT
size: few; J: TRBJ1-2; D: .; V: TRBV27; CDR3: CASSLGPALGYTF; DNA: TGTGCCAGCAGTTTAGGGCCGGCCCTAGGCTACACCTTC